A selection of T cell receptor beta chains follows, all from one sample in a study of T cell changes during pregnancy in multiple sclerosis. Profiling relied on immunoSEQ multiplex PCR, and the TCRdb table lists in-frame clones only, not all of them. The repertoire has around 57,000 clones, 91% of them found once; the top ten carry about 1.2%. The sample in question was peripheral blood, obtained after pregnancy. Every receptor here comes from a female donor in good health, enrolled as a control in a pregnancy study. The CDR3 runs from the conserved cysteine through the conserved F or W. The D gene is left open where the match is weak. Clone size is stated in some rows and not others, as once, few, many or a class when expanded.

V gene	D gene	clone size	J gene	CDR3 DNA	CDR3 protein
TRBV5-4	-	-	TRBJ2-1	TGTGCCAGCAGCTTGGTGGCAGGCCGTGACAATGAGCAGTTCTTC	CASSLVAGRDNEQFF
TRBV9	-	-	TRBJ2-3	TGTGCCAGCAGCGAGACTGATACGCAGTATTTT	CASSETDTQYF
TRBV2	TRBD1	-	TRBJ1-5	TGTGCCAGAGGGACAGGGGATAGCAATCAGCCCCAGCATTTT	CARGTGDSNQPQHF
TRBV6-6	TRBD1	-	TRBJ1-2	TGTGCCAGCTCTCGTTGGTCAGGACAGGACTATGGCTACACCTTC	CASSRWSGQDYGYTF
TRBV4-3	TRBD1	-	TRBJ1-6	TGCGCCAGCAGCCAGGACAGGGGAAACTCACCCCTCCACTTT	CASSQDRGNSPLHF
TRBV27	TRBD2	-	TRBJ2-7	TGTGCCAGCAGTTTATCGATAAGCGGGGGGCCCTACGAGCAGTACTTC	CASSLSISGGPYEQYF
TRBV5-1	-	once	TRBJ1-5	TGCGCCAGCAGCGTGGACAGTAGCAATCAGCCCCAGCATTTT	CASSVDSSNQPQHF
TRBV27	-	-	TRBJ1-2	TGTGCCAGCAGTTTATCGAACAGTGGATCCCCAGGCTACACCTTC	CASSLSNSGSPGYTF
TRBV10-3	TRBD1	-	TRBJ2-3	TGTGCCATCAGTGAGTCCAGACAGGGGGCGGTAGATACGCAGTATTTT	CAISESRQGAVDTQYF
TRBV11-2	TRBD2	once	TRBJ2-3	TGTGCCAGCAGCCTTCCGGGAGGGACAGATACGCAGTATTTT	CASSLPGGTDTQYF